This T cell receptor beta chain was captured in a study of T cell responses to AZD1222 COVID-19 vaccine. Looking at the study overall: Second-dose schedules of about 4 or about 12 weeks were combined.

Data came from immunoSEQ multiplex PCR; TCRdb stores just in-frame clones and leaves some out. The sample holds around 95,000 clones; about 88% are singletons and the top ten take about 1.7%. In the case of this clone: Its matching antigen is unknown.

The CDR3 has 13 amino acids. Per the germline V gene, CDR1 is SGHRS and CDR2 is YFSETQ. V was shortened by 2 bases and J by 3 bases, with 9 bases between the two germline ends. Whole-study results and caveats: Most donors were white British and more were female, and clonal diversity was possibly underestimated. Of spike-specific TCRs, nearly half reportedly target regions left unmutated in variants.

This specimen was peripheral blood, taken on day 0 of AZD1222 vaccination. The source of this sequence is an adult in good health. The gene calls are TRBV5-1 and TRBJ2-7; possible D gene TRBD2, 5 bases. CDR3 loop: CASSLHRGYEQYF. The CDR3 DNA sequence: TGCGCCAGCAGCTTACATCGGGGCTACGAGCAGTACTTC.